This TCR beta chain was found in a study of blood T cell repertoires in COVID-19. Study-level background: Samples of COVID-19 (acute and convalescent) were obtained from the United States, Italy and Spain. Sources were T cells, B-cell-depleted T cells, or PBMCs; the material itself was cDNA or gDNA.

The germline CDR1 and CDR2 sequences are LNHDA and SQIVND (reference sequence). Trimming removed 2 bases from V and 8 bases from J; junction bases left unmatched: 8. The CDR3 has 15 amino acids. This clone appeared a single time. Source study methods: For nucleated cells, counts were estimated from reference gene primer amplification. The assay was immunoSEQ multiplex PCR, and TCRdb's table has in-frame clones only and misses some. From that table come the V and J calls and clone size; the DNA was used to work out D and trimming. This sample carries about 350,000 clones, about 90% of them seen once, and the ten largest clones take approximately 3.5%.

Specimen: peripheral blood. The clonotype comes from a woman younger than 30 who had recovered from COVID-19. V is TRBV19 and J is TRBJ2-1; TRBD2 matches 8 bases. In DNA, the CDR3 is TGTGCCAGTAGTATAAGGGGACTAGAGGGCGATGAGCAGTTCTTC. It is translated as CASSIRGLEGDEQFF.